This is a list of T cell receptor beta chains from one sample in a study of T cell responses to AZD1222 COVID-19 vaccine. Sequencing used immunoSEQ multiplex PCR; TCRdb keeps in-frame clones, though not all of them. This sample has tens of thousands of clones, with roughly 89% found just once. The sequencing used peripheral blood, collected 28 days after the second AZD1222 dose. These receptors were obtained from an adult who received the AZD1222 COVID-19 vaccine. Both conserved end residues are part of each CDR3. The D gene is left open where the match is weak. Rows give clone size only sometimes, using once, few, many, or a class for an expanded clone.

j_call: TRBJ2-7; clone_size: NA; v_call: TRBV6-5; d_call: NA; cdr3_nt: TGTGCCAGCAGTTACTCGATTTCCGAGTCCTACGAGCAGTACTTC; cdr3_aa: CASSYSISESYEQYF
j_call: TRBJ1-1; clone_size: few; v_call: TRBV5-6; d_call: NA; cdr3_nt: TGTGCCAGCAGCTTGGGGGGGCTGAACACTGAAGCTTTCTTT; cdr3_aa: CASSLGGLNTEAFF
j_call: TRBJ1-6; clone_size: NA; v_call: TRBV5-1; d_call: NA; cdr3_nt: TGCGCCAGCAGCTTGGTTGGGCGAATCGGAAGTTCACCCCTCCACTTT; cdr3_aa: CASSLVGRIGSSPLHF
j_call: TRBJ2-3; clone_size: NA; v_call: TRBV7-9; d_call: TRBD2; cdr3_nt: TGTGCCAGCAGCCTCGGGGTAGCGGGGGCCAGGGATACGCAGTATTTT; cdr3_aa: CASSLGVAGARDTQYF
j_call: TRBJ1-5; clone_size: NA; v_call: TRBV12-3/TRBV12-4; d_call: TRBD1; cdr3_nt: TGTGCCAGCAGCGGACAGGGAGGGCAGCCCCAGCATTTT; cdr3_aa: CASSGQGGQPQHF
j_call: TRBJ2-5; clone_size: once; v_call: TRBV3-1/TRBV3-2; d_call: TRBD2; cdr3_nt: TGTGCCAGCAGCCAAGTGGGGGGGGAGACCCAGTACTTC; cdr3_aa: CASSQVGGETQYF
j_call: TRBJ2-7; clone_size: NA; v_call: TRBV11-3; d_call: NA; cdr3_nt: TGTGCCAGCAGCTCGACTCACTTCTACGGGACGCCTACCTACGAGCAGTACTTC; cdr3_aa: CASSSTHFYGTPTYEQYF
j_call: TRBJ1-6; clone_size: NA; v_call: TRBV10-3; d_call: NA; cdr3_nt: TGTGCCATCAGTGAGCGTTCTCTGAGTTATAATTCACCCCTCCACTTT; cdr3_aa: CAISERSLSYNSPLHF
j_call: TRBJ2-7; clone_size: NA; v_call: TRBV7-9; d_call: NA; cdr3_nt: TGTGCCAGCAGTTGGGGGTACGAGCAGTACTTC; cdr3_aa: CASSWGYEQYF
j_call: TRBJ2-7; clone_size: NA; v_call: TRBV5-1; d_call: TRBD1; cdr3_nt: TGCGCCAGCAGCCTGGGACAGGGGGCCCACGAGCAGTACTTC; cdr3_aa: CASSLGQGAHEQYF
j_call: TRBJ2-7; clone_size: few; v_call: TRBV15; d_call: TRBD2; cdr3_nt: TGTGCCACCAGCAGAGAATTGGCGCGGGGGGCCCCCGAGCAGTACTTC; cdr3_aa: CATSRELARGAPEQYF
j_call: TRBJ2-5; clone_size: NA; v_call: TRBV5-1; d_call: NA; cdr3_nt: TGCGCCAGCAGCTTGATGGCAGGGAGAGAGACCCAGTACTTC; cdr3_aa: CASSLMAGRETQYF
j_call: TRBJ1-2; clone_size: NA; v_call: TRBV6-5; d_call: NA; cdr3_nt: TGTGCCAGCAGAAGGGACAAGAACTATGGCTACACCTTC; cdr3_aa: CASRRDKNYGYTF
j_call: TRBJ1-2; clone_size: NA; v_call: TRBV6-5; d_call: TRBD1; cdr3_nt: TGTGCCAGCAGTTCCCCGGGACAGAGAAATTATGGCTACACCTTC; cdr3_aa: CASSSPGQRNYGYTF
j_call: TRBJ1-1; clone_size: NA; v_call: TRBV5-1; d_call: NA; cdr3_nt: TGCGCCAGCAGCCGGGGGGCCGCCGTTACAGGCGACACTGAAGCTTTCTTT; cdr3_aa: CASSRGAAVTGDTEAFF
j_call: TRBJ1-6; clone_size: NA; v_call: TRBV6-5; d_call: NA; cdr3_nt: TGTGCCAGCAGTTACGGGGCAGGGGTTAGAAATTCACCCCTCCACTTT; cdr3_aa: CASSYGAGVRNSPLHF
j_call: TRBJ2-1; clone_size: NA; v_call: TRBV12-3/TRBV12-4; d_call: NA; cdr3_nt: TGTGCCAGCAGTCAGGGGCCGTGGGGGGAGCAGTTCTTC; cdr3_aa: CASSQGPWGEQFF
j_call: TRBJ2-7; clone_size: few; v_call: TRBV6-2/TRBV6-3; d_call: NA; cdr3_nt: TGTGCCAGCAGTTTGGGGGTAAAGACCTACGAGCAGTACTTC; cdr3_aa: CASSLGVKTYEQYF
j_call: TRBJ1-6; clone_size: NA; v_call: TRBV30; d_call: TRBD1; cdr3_nt: TGTGCCGGGGGACAGGGCTTTAATTCACCCCTCCACTTT; cdr3_aa: CAGGQGFNSPLHF
j_call: TRBJ1-5; clone_size: NA; v_call: TRBV14; d_call: NA; cdr3_nt: TGTGCCAGCAGTCTTGGACTGAAACAGCCCCAGCATTTT; cdr3_aa: CASSLGLKQPQHF
j_call: TRBJ2-1; clone_size: NA; v_call: TRBV7-2; d_call: TRBD2; cdr3_nt: TGTGCCAGCAGTCCCCCCGGACTAGCGGGGGGGCTTGGGGAGCAGTTCTTC; cdr3_aa: CASSPPGLAGGLGEQFF
j_call: TRBJ1-1; clone_size: NA; v_call: TRBV7-9; d_call: TRBD1; cdr3_nt: TGTGCCACCGCACTAGGGGGCTCCATGAACACTGAAGCTTTCTTT; cdr3_aa: CATALGGSMNTEAFF
j_call: TRBJ2-1; clone_size: NA; v_call: TRBV7-3; d_call: TRBD1; cdr3_nt: TGTGCCAGCAGCTTGAACCGGGACAGGGCCATGGATGAGCAGTTCTTC; cdr3_aa: CASSLNRDRAMDEQFF
j_call: TRBJ2-1; clone_size: NA; v_call: TRBV6-2/TRBV6-3; d_call: TRBD1; cdr3_nt: TGTGCCAGCAGCCGGGACAGCTACAATGAGCAGTTCTTC; cdr3_aa: CASSRDSYNEQFF
j_call: TRBJ2-2; clone_size: once; v_call: TRBV6-2/TRBV6-3; d_call: NA; cdr3_nt: TGTGCCAGCAGTCCAGGGGTCACCGGGGAGCTGTTTTTT; cdr3_aa: CASSPGVTGELFF
j_call: TRBJ1-4; clone_size: NA; v_call: TRBV9; d_call: NA; cdr3_nt: TGTGCCAGCAGCGCGGGGGGGGAAAAACTGTTTTTT; cdr3_aa: CASSAGGEKLFF
j_call: TRBJ1-1; clone_size: NA; v_call: TRBV10-3; d_call: TRBD1; cdr3_nt: TGTGCCATCAGTGACGTTAGACAGGGCCCTGAAGCTTTCTTT; cdr3_aa: CAISDVRQGPEAFF
j_call: TRBJ1-6; clone_size: NA; v_call: TRBV28; d_call: TRBD1; cdr3_nt: TGTGCCAGCACCCCTCAGGACAGGGACAATTCACCCCTCCACTTT; cdr3_aa: CASTPQDRDNSPLHF
j_call: TRBJ2-7; clone_size: once; v_call: TRBV28; d_call: TRBD1; cdr3_nt: TGTGCCAGCAGTTTAGCCCAGGGGGTGTCCTACGAGCAGTACTTC; cdr3_aa: CASSLAQGVSYEQYF
j_call: TRBJ2-2; clone_size: NA; v_call: TRBV7-3; d_call: NA; cdr3_nt: TGTGCCAGCAGCTCCCAGGTCCATACCGGGGAGCTGTTTTTT; cdr3_aa: CASSSQVHTGELFF
j_call: TRBJ1-6; clone_size: NA; v_call: TRBV4-3; d_call: NA; cdr3_nt: TGCGCCAGCAGCCAAGCAGGCAGGGGCCTATCTTCACCCCTCCACTTT; cdr3_aa: CASSQAGRGLSSPLHF
j_call: TRBJ2-5; clone_size: once; v_call: TRBV5-8; d_call: NA; cdr3_nt: TGTGCCAGCAGCCCCCCCCCGACCCAGTACTTC; cdr3_aa: CASSPPPTQYF
j_call: TRBJ2-2; clone_size: NA; v_call: TRBV27; d_call: TRBD2; cdr3_nt: TGTGCCAGCAGTTCACCCATGACTAGCGGGGAGTCCTACACCGGGGAGCTGTTTTTT; cdr3_aa: CASSSPMTSGESYTGELFF
j_call: TRBJ1-2; clone_size: NA; v_call: TRBV30; d_call: TRBD1; cdr3_nt: TGTGCCTGCAAAAGGGACAGGGCTCGGAACTATGGCTACACCTTC; cdr3_aa: CACKRDRARNYGYTF
j_call: TRBJ2-7; clone_size: NA; v_call: TRBV23-1; d_call: TRBD2; cdr3_nt: TGCGCCAGCAGTCAATCGACTAGCGGGATCTCCTACGAGCAGTACTTC; cdr3_aa: CASSQSTSGISYEQYF
j_call: TRBJ1-5; clone_size: NA; v_call: TRBV27; d_call: NA; cdr3_nt: TGTGCCAGCAGTATGGAGGGGTATAGCAATCAGCCCCAGCATTTT; cdr3_aa: CASSMEGYSNQPQHF
j_call: TRBJ1-1; clone_size: NA; v_call: TRBV28; d_call: NA; cdr3_nt: TGTGCCAGCAGTTTAGTTGAAAGAGCTGAAGCTTTCTTT; cdr3_aa: CASSLVERAEAFF
j_call: TRBJ2-7; clone_size: NA; v_call: TRBV19; d_call: TRBD2; cdr3_nt: TGTGCCAGTAGTTCTGGCGGGGGGGCCGACGAGCAGTACTTC; cdr3_aa: CASSSGGGADEQYF
j_call: TRBJ1-3; clone_size: NA; v_call: TRBV7-3; d_call: TRBD1; cdr3_nt: TGTGCCAGCAGCCCCATGCGGACAGGGCGCGGAAACACCATATATTTT; cdr3_aa: CASSPMRTGRGNTIYF
j_call: TRBJ2-1; clone_size: once; v_call: TRBV5-8; d_call: TRBD2; cdr3_nt: TGTGCCAGCAGCTGGATGGCCCGGCGGGGGGGCGTCGGAGAGCAGTTCTTC; cdr3_aa: CASSWMARRGGVGEQFF
j_call: TRBJ2-4; clone_size: NA; v_call: TRBV19; d_call: NA; cdr3_nt: TGTGCCAGTAAACGCCCGGGTGGGACTGGGAACATTCAGTACTTC; cdr3_aa: CASKRPGGTGNIQYF
j_call: TRBJ2-4; clone_size: NA; v_call: TRBV9; d_call: TRBD2; cdr3_nt: TGTGCCAGCAGCTTACAAGGACTAGCGGATATTCAGTACTTC; cdr3_aa: CASSLQGLADIQYF
j_call: TRBJ2-2; clone_size: NA; v_call: TRBV5-5; d_call: NA; cdr3_nt: TGTGCCAGCAGCTTGACTAGGGACACCGGGGAGCTGTTTTTT; cdr3_aa: CASSLTRDTGELFF
j_call: TRBJ1-6; clone_size: NA; v_call: TRBV19; d_call: NA; cdr3_nt: TGTGCCAGTAGTATTCCGGGGAGCGGCGCACCCCTCCACTTT; cdr3_aa: CASSIPGSGAPLHF
j_call: TRBJ1-3; clone_size: NA; v_call: TRBV5-8; d_call: NA; cdr3_nt: TGTGCCAGCAGCGGGGGGACGCCTGCCTCTGGAAACACCATATATTTT; cdr3_aa: CASSGGTPASGNTIYF
j_call: TRBJ1-2; clone_size: once; v_call: TRBV4-3; d_call: TRBD1; cdr3_nt: TGCGCCAGCAGCCAAGGCCAGGGGGCCCACTATGGCTACACCTTC; cdr3_aa: CASSQGQGAHYGYTF
j_call: TRBJ1-6; clone_size: NA; v_call: TRBV19; d_call: NA; cdr3_nt: TGTGCCAGTAGTTCCGGCAGCTCCTATAATTCACCCCTCCACTTT; cdr3_aa: CASSSGSSYNSPLHF
j_call: TRBJ2-7; clone_size: NA; v_call: TRBV5-1; d_call: NA; cdr3_nt: TGCGCCAGCAAGCTTGAAGCCTCGGACAACTACGAGCAGTACTTC; cdr3_aa: CASKLEASDNYEQYF
j_call: TRBJ2-1; clone_size: once; v_call: TRBV5-1; d_call: NA; cdr3_nt: TGCGCCAGCAGCTTGGACAATGAGCAGTTCTTC; cdr3_aa: CASSLDNEQFF
j_call: TRBJ1-2; clone_size: NA; v_call: TRBV6-5; d_call: TRBD1; cdr3_nt: TGTGCCAGCAGTTCCGCCCTACAGGGGGTTGGCTATGGCTACACCTTC; cdr3_aa: CASSSALQGVGYGYTF
j_call: TRBJ1-5; clone_size: NA; v_call: TRBV6-5; d_call: NA; cdr3_nt: TGTGCCAGCAGTTACTCTTTTTCCGGCCCCGGGCATTTT; cdr3_aa: CASSYSFSGPGHF
j_call: TRBJ2-5; clone_size: NA; v_call: TRBV10-1; d_call: NA; cdr3_nt: TGCGCCAGCAGTGACTCCGGGACTCCTGAACAAGAGACCCAGTACTTC; cdr3_aa: CASSDSGTPEQETQYF
j_call: TRBJ1-2; clone_size: few; v_call: TRBV2; d_call: NA; cdr3_nt: TGTGCCAGCAGAGTCACGGGACTCTCGAACTATGGCTACACCTTC; cdr3_aa: CASRVTGLSNYGYTF